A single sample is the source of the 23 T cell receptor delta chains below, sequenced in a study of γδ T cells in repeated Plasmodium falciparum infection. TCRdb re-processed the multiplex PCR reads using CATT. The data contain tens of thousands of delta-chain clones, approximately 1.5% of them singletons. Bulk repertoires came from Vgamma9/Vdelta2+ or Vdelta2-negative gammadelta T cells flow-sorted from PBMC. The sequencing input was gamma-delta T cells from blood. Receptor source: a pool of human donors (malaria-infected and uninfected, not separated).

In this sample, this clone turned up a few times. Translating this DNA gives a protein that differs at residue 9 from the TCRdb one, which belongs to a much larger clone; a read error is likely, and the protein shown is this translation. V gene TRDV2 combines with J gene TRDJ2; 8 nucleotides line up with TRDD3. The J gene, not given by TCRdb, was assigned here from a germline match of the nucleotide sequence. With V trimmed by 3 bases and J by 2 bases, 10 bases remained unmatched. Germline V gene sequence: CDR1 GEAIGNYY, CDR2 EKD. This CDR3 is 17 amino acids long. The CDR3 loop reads CACDVDWGVRLTAQLFF. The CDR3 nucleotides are TGTGCCTGTGACGTCGACTGGGGGGTAAGGTTGACAGCACAACTCTTCTTT.

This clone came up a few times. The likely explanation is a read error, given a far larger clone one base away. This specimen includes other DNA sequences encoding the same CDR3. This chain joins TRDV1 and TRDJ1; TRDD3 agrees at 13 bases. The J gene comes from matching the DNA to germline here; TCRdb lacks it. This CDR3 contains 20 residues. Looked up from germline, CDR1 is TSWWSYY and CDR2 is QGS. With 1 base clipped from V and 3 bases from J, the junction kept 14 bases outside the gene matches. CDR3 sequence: CALGERFRYWGIRFPDKLIF. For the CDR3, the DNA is TGTGCTCTTGGGGAACGGTTTAGGTACTGGGGGATACGGTTCCCCGATAAACTCATCTTT.

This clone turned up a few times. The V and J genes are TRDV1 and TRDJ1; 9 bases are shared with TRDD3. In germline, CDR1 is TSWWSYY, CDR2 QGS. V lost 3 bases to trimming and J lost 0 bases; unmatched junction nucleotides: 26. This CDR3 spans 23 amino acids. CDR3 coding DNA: TGTGCTCTTGGGGAGCGGTATCCTACAGGAGGGCGGGGGATACCCCCCCACACCGATAAACTCATCTTT. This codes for CALGERYPTGGRGIPPHTDKLIF.

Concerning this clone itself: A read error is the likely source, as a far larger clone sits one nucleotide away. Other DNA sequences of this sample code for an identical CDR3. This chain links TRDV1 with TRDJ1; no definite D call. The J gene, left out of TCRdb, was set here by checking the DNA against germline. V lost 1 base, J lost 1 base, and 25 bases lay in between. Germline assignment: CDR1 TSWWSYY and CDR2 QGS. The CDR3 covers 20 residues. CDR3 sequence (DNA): TGTGCTCTTGGGGAACGGGGCGATAGCCCTCGCCGACGCTTCACCGATAAACTCATCTTT. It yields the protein CALGERGDSPRRRFTDKLIF.

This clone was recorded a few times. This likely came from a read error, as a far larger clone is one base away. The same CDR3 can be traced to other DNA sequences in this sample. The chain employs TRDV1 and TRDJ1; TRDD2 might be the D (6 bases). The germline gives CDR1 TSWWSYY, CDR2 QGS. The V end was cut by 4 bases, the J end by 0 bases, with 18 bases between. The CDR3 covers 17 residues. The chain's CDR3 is CALGVLRGILYTDKLIF. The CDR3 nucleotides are TGTGCTCTTGGGGTCCTACGTGGGATTCTTTACACCGATAAACTCATCTTT.

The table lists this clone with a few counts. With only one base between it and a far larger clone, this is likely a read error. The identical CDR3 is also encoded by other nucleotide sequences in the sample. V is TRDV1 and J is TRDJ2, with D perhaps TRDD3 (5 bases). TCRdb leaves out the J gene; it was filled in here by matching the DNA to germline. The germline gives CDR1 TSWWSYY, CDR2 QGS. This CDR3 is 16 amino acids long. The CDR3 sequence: CALGERITLLTAQLFF. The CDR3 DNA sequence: TGTGCTCTCGGGGAACGGATCACCCTTTTGACAGCACAACTCTTCTTT.

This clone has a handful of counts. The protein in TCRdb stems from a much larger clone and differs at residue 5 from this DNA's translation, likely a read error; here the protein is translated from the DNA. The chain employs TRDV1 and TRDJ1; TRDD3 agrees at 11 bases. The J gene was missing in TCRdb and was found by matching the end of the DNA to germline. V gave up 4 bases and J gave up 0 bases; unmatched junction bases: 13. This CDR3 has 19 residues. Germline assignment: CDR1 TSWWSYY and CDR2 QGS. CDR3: CALGGLSSSGGYYTDKLIF. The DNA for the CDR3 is TGTGCTCTTGGGGGCCTGTCATCCTCTGGGGGATACTACACCGATAAACTCATCTTT.

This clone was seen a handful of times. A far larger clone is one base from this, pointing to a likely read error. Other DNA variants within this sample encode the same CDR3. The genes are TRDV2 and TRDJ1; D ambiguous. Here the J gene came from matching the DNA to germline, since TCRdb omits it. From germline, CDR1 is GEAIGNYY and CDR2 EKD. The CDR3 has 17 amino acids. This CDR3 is CACDTVGTGPYTDKLIF. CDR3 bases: TGTGCCTGTGACACCGTCGGAACGGGGCCTTACACTGATAAACTCATCTTT.

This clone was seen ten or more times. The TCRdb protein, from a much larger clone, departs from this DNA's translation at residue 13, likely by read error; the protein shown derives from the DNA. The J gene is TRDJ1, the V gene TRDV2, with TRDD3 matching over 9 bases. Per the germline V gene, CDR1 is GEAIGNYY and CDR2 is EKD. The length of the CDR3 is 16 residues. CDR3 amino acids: CASRRTGGLYTDELIF. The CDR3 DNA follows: TGTGCCTCCAGGAGAACTGGGGGACTGTACACCGATGAACTCATCTTT.

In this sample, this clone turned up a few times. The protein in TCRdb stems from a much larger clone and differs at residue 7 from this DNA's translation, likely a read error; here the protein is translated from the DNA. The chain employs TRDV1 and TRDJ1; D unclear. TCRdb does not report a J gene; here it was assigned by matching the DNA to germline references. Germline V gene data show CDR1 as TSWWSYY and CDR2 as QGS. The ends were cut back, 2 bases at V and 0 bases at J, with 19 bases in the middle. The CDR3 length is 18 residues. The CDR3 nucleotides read TGTGCTCTTGGGGAAGTGTGCCCGCGGGAATCGTACACCGATAAACTCATCTTT. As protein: CALGEVCPRESYTDKLIF.

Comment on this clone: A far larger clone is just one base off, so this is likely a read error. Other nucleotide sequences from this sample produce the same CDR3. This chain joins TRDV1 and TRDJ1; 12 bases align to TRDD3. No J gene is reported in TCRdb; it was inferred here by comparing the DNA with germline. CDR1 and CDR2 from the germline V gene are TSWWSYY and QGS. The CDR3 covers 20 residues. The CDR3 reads CALGELAVHWGIPNTDKLIF. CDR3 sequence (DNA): TGTGCTCTTGGGGAACTAGCCGTTCACTGGGGGATACCGAACACTGATAAACTCATCTTT.

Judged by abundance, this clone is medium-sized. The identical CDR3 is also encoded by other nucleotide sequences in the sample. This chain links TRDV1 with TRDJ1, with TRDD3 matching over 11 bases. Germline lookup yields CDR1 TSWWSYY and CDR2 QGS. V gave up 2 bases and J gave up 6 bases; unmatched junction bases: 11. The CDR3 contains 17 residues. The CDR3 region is CALGEGVGDTNSYKLIF. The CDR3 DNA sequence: TGTGCTCTTGGGGAAGGAGTGGGGGATACGAATTCGTATAAACTCATCTTT.

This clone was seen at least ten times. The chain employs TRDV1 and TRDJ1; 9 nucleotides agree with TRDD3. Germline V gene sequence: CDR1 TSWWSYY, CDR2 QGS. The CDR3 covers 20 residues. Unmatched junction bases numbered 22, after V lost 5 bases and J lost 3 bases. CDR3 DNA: TGTGCTCTTGGGTCCTACGAGGGGGACTGGGGGAGCCGGTACGCCGATAAACTCATCTTT. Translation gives CALGSYEGDWGSRYADKLIF.

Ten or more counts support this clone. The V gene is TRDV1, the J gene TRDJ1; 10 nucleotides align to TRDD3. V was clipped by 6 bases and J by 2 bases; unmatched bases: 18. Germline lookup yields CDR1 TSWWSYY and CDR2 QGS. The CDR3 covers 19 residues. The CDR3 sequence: CALGPRVLQGGYGTDKLIF. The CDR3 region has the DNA TGTGCTCTTGGCCCGAGGGTCCTACAGGGGGGATACGGGACCGATAAACTCATCTTT.

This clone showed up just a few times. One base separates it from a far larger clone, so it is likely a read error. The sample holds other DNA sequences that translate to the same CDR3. CDR3 region: CALGDSYLDKLIF. In nucleotides, the CDR3 is TGTGCTCTGGGGGACTCCTATCTCGATAAACTCATCTTT. This rearrangement joins TRDV1 to TRDJ1, with D maybe TRDD3 (6 bases). This CDR3 has 13 residues. Germline V CDR1 and CDR2: TSWWSYY, QGS.

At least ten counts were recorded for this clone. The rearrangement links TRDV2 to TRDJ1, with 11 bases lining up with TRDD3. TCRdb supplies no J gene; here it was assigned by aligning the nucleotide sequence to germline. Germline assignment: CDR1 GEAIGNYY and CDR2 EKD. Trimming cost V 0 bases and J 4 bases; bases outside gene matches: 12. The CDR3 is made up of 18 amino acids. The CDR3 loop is CACDTPWVGGYEDDKLIF. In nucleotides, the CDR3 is TGTGCCTGTGACACCCCTTGGGTTGGGGGATACGAGGACGATAAACTCATCTTT.

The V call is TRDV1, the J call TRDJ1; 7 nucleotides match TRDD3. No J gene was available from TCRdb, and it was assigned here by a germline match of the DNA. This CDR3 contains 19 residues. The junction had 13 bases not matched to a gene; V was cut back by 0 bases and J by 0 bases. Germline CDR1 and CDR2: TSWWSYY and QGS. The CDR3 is CALGELALAWGVHTDKLIF. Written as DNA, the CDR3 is TGTGCTCTTGGGGAACTAGCCCTTGCCTGGGGGGTCCACACCGATAAACTCATCTTT.

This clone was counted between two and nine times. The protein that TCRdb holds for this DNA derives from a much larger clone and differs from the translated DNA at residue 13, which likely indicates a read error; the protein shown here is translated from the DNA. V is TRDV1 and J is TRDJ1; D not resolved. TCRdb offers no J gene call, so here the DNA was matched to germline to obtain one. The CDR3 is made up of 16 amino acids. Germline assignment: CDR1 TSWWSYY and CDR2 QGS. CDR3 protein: CALGELVLGRADELIF. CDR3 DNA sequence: TGTGCTCTTGGGGAACTTGTGCTAGGGAGGGCCGATGAACTCATCTTT.

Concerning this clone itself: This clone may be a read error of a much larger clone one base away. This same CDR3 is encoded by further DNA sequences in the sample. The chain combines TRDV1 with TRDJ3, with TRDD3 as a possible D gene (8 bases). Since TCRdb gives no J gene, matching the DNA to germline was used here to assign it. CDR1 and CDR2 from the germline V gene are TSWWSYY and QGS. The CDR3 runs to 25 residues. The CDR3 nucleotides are TGTGCTCTTGGGGATCCAATTTTCCTACAGGGGGATAACCGTGCGGACTCCTGGGACACCAGACAGATGTTTTTC. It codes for CALGDPIFLQGDNRADSWDTRQMFF.

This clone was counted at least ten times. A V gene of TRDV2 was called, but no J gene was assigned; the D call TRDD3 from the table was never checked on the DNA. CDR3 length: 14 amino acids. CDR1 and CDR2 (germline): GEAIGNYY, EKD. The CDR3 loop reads CACDRLLGGLSLIF. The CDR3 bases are TGTGCCTGTGACCGCTTACTGGGGGGGTTAAGTCTCATCTTT.

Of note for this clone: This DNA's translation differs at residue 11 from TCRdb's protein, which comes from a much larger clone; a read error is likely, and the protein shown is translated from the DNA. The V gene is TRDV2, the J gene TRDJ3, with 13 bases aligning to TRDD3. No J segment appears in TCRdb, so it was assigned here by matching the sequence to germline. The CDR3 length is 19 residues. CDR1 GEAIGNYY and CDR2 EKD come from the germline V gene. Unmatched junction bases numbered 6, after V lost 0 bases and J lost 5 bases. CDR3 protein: CACDTLLGDTQGDTRQMFF. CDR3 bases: TGTGCCTGTGACACCCTACTGGGGGATACGCAGGGGGACACCCGACAGATGTTTTTC.

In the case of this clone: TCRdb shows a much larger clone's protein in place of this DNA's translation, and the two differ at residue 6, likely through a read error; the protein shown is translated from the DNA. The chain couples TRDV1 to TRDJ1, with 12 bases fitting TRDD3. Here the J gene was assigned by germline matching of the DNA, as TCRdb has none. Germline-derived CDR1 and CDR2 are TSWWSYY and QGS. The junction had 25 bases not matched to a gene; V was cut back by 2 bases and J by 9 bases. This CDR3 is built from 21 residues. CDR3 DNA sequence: TGTGCTCTTGGGGAATATTCATTCTTCCTACGATTACTGGGGGATACTTTTCAACTCATCTTT. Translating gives CALGEYSFFLRLLGDTFQLIF.

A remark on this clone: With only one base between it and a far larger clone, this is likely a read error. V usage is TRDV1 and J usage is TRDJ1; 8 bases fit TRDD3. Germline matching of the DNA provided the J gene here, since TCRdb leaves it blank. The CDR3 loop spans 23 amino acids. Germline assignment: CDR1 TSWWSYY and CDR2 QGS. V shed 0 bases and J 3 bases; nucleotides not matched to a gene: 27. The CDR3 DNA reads TGTGCTCTTGGGGAACTCACCTTTCTAATTTCACCCGTCAGTGGGGATACAGCCGATAAACTCATCTTT. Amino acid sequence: CALGELTFLISPVSGDTADKLIF.